This entry is about one TCR beta chain. What it binds is unknown. This specimen belongs to a study of T cell repertoires in cytomegalovirus infection. TCRdb independently ran MiXCR on the reads; one entry per CDR3 protein. The sample has approximately 600,000 distinct CDR3 sequences; over 35% are singletons. This CDR3 has 13 residues. Trimming took 2 bases from V and 6 from J, leaving 9 bases between them. Germline CDR1 SGHTA, CDR2 FQGNSA. V is TRBV7-2 and J is TRBJ2-3; no clear D gene. The receptor's source is a human donor in good health (CMV status not recorded). Some clones in this sample may be carry-over from other donors' samples. This specimen consisted of cultured PBMCs, obtained from culture after CMV antigen stimulation. CDR3 bases: TGTGCCAGCAGCTTATCCCTTACCGATACGCAGTATTTT. Its translation is CASSLSLTDTQYF.